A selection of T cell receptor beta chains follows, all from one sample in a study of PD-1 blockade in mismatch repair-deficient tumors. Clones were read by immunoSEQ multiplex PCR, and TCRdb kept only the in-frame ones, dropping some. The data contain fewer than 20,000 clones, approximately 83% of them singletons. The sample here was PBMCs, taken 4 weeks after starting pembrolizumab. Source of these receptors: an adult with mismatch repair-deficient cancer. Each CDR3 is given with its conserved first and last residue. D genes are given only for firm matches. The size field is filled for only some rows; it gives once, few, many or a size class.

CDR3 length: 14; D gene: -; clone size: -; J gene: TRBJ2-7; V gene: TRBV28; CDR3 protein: CASSTSFPGYEQYF; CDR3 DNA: TGTGCCAGCAGTACCTCGTTTCCAGGCTACGAGCAGTACTTC
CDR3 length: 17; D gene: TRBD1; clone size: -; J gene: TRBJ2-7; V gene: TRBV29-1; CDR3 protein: CSVETFTGGLHSYEQYF; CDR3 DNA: TGCAGCGTTGAGACTTTCACAGGGGGCCTTCACTCCTACGAGCAGTACTTC
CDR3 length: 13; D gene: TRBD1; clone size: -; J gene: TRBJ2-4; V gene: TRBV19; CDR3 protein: CASRRGTGDIQYF; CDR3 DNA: TGTGCCAGTCGTAGGGGGACAGGGGACATTCAGTACTTC
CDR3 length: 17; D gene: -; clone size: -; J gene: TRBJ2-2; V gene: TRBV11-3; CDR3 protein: CASSAGGGGIIAGELFF; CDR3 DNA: TGTGCCAGCAGCGCGGGCGGGGGCGGGATAATCGCCGGGGAGCTGTTTTTT
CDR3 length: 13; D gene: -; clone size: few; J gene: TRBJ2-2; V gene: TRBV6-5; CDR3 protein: CASSRRRTGELFF; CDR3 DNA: TGTGCCAGCAGCCGACGGAGAACCGGGGAGCTGTTTTTT
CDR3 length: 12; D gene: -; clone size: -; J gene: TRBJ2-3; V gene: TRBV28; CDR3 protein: CATTTNPGTQYF; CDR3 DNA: TGTGCCACCACCACAAACCCAGGCACGCAGTATTTT
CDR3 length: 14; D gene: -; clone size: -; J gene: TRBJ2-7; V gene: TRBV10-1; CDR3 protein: CASSLLELTYEQYF; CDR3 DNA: TGCGCCAGCAGCTTACTAGAGTTAACCTACGAGCAGTACTTC
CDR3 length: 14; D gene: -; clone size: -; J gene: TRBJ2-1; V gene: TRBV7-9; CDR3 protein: CASSPQGGGSEQFF; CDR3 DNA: TGTGCCAGCAGCCCCCAGGGTGGTGGGTCTGAGCAGTTCTTC
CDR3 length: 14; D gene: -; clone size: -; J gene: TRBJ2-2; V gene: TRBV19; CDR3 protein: CASSVQGSTGELFF; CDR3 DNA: TGTGCCAGTAGTGTGCAGGGAAGCACCGGGGAGCTGTTTTTT
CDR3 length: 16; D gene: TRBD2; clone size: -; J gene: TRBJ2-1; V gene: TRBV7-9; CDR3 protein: CASSLEAAGDVHEQFF; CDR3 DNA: TGTGCCAGCAGCTTAGAAGCGGCGGGAGATGTGCATGAGCAGTTCTTC
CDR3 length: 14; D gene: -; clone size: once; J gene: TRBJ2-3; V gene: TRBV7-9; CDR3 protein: CASSLELSTDTQYF; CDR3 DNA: TGTGCCAGCAGCTTAGAACTGAGCACAGATACGCAGTATTTT
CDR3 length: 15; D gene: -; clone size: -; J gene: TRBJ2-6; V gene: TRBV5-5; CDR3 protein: CASSFDSSGANVLTF; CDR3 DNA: TGTGCCAGCAGCTTTGACAGCTCTGGGGCCAACGTCCTGACTTTC
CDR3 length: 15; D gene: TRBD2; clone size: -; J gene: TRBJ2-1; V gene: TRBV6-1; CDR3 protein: CASSVPGLGYNEQFF; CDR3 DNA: TGTGCCAGCAGTGTCCCGGGACTAGGATACAATGAGCAGTTCTTC
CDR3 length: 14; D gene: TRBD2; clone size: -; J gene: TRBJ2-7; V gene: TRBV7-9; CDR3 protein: CASSISGWTYEQYF; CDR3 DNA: TGTGCCAGCAGCATTAGCGGGTGGACCTACGAGCAGTACTTC
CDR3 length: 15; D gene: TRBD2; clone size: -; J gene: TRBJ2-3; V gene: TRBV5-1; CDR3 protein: CASSGGTSDTDTQYF; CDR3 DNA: TGCGCCAGCAGCGGGGGGACTAGCGACACAGATACGCAGTATTTT
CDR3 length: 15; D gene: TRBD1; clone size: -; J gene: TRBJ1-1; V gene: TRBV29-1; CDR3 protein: CSVEGTGTGETEAFF; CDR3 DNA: TGCAGCGTTGAGGGCACCGGGACAGGGGAGACTGAAGCTTTCTTT
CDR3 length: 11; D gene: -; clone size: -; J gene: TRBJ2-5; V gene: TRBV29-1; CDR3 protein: CSVERQETQYF; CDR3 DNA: TGCAGCGTTGAGAGGCAAGAGACCCAGTACTTC
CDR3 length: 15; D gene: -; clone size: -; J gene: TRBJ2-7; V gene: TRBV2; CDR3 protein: CASSERGGGSYEQYF; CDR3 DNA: TGTGCCAGCAGTGAAAGGGGGGGAGGGTCCTACGAGCAGTACTTC